This T cell receptor (beta chain) was captured by sequencing in a study of blood T cell repertoires in COVID-19. Overall study context: Sites in the United States, Italy and Spain provided acute and convalescent COVID-19 samples. Nucleic acid was either cDNA or gDNA, and it came from T cells, B-cell-depleted T cells, or PBMCs.

V lost 3 bases, J lost 0 bases, and 4 bases stayed unmatched. The CDR3 totals 15 residues. The germline V gene has CDR1 SGHRS and CDR2 YFSETQ. TCRdb keeps only in-frame clones here, not all; method: immunoSEQ multiplex PCR. The table includes approximately 320,000 clones, about 91% detected once. This receptor was taken from a woman aged 18-29 years who had recovered from COVID-19. The rearrangement links TRBV5-1 to TRBJ1-1; 8 bases agree with TRBD1. The source material was PBMCs or T cells enriched from blood (not recorded which). The CDR3 here is CASSWQGALNTEAFF. The CDR3 bases are TGCGCCAGCAGCTGGCAGGGGGCGCTGAACACTGAAGCTTTCTTT.